These T cell receptor beta chains were read from a single sample in a study of PD-L1 blockade in urothelial cancer. Sequencing used immunoSEQ multiplex PCR; TCRdb keeps in-frame clones, though not all of them. The data contain 70,000 to 85,000 clones, about nine tenths of them seen just once; the ten biggest clones take up around 4.2%. Specimen: PBMCs, collected around atezolizumab (anti-PD-L1) treatment. Source of these receptors: a man between 65 and 85 years old with urothelial cancer. Each CDR3 is given with its conserved first and last residue. A D gene is named only where the DNA matches it firmly. Size tells how often a clone was seen (once, few, many) or the class of an expanded clone, and some rows leave it out.

D,J,V,size,DNA,CDR3
NA,TRBJ1-5,TRBV6-5,NA,TGTGCCAGCGCGCGAGCGTCAGACCCTCAGCCCCAGCATTTT,CASARASDPQPQHF
TRBD1,TRBJ1-1,TRBV27,NA,TGTGCCAGCAGTTTATCGGGACAGGCAGTCACTGAAGCTTTCTTT,CASSLSGQAVTEAFF
NA,TRBJ2-5,TRBV11-1,NA,TGTGCCAGCAGCCCGACAAGAGAGACCCAGTACTTC,CASSPTRETQYF
NA,TRBJ1-2,TRBV5-4,NA,TGTGCCAGCAGCTTGGGACTGGAGGTAAACTATGGCTACACCTTC,CASSLGLEVNYGYTF
NA,TRBJ1-5,TRBV19,NA,TGTGCCAGTAGTACCGGGACAAAGGGACCCCAGCATTTT,CASSTGTKGPQHF
NA,TRBJ2-7,TRBV9,once,TGTGCCAGCAGCGTAGGGACAGCCCACGAGCAGTACTTC,CASSVGTAHEQYF
NA,TRBJ2-6,TRBV27,few,TGTGCCAGCAGGAAGGGGATCTTCTCTGGGGCCAACGTCCTGACTTTC,CASRKGIFSGANVLTF
TRBD1,TRBJ2-3,TRBV10-3,once,TGTGCCATCACCGGGACAGGGCAATTCACAGATACGCAGTATTTT,CAITGTGQFTDTQYF
NA,TRBJ2-5,TRBV18,NA,TGTGCCAGCTCACCACCGTCAGGGGAAGAGACCCAGTACTTC,CASSPPSGEETQYF
NA,TRBJ1-2,TRBV6-5,few,TGTGCCAGCACTTCGGGGAAAACTGGCTACACCTTC,CASTSGKTGYTF
TRBD1,TRBJ1-2,TRBV11-2,NA,TGTGCCAGCAGCTTAGCGAGGACAGGGGGCGCCGGTGGCTACACCTTC,CASSLARTGGAGGYTF
TRBD2,TRBJ2-1,TRBV27,NA,TGTGCCAGCAGTCCGAGCGGGAGGGCTAATGAGCAGTTCTTC,CASSPSGRANEQFF
NA,TRBJ2-2,TRBV7-9,NA,TGTGCCAGCAGCCCCCCCTCCCGGGGGAACACCGGGGAGCTGTTTTTT,CASSPPSRGNTGELFF
NA,TRBJ1-2,TRBV28,NA,TGTGCCAGCAGTTTACGCAGGGAAGGTGCTGGCTACACCTTC,CASSLRREGAGYTF
TRBD2,TRBJ2-1,TRBV5-6,NA,TGTGCCAGCAGGAATACTAGCGGGAGGGAGCAGTTCTTC,CASRNTSGREQFF
TRBD1,TRBJ1-5,TRBV28,NA,TGTGCCAGCAGTTTCGGACAGGGGGATAGGCAGCCCCAGCATTTT,CASSFGQGDRQPQHF
TRBD1,TRBJ2-3,TRBV5-1,NA,TGCGCCAGCAGCTTGGAAGGACAGGGGGCGCGTCGCCAGTATTTT,CASSLEGQGARRQYF
TRBD1,TRBJ1-5,TRBV6-6,few,TGTGCCACCTGGACAGGAAATCAGCCCCAGCATTTT,CATWTGNQPQHF
TRBD1,TRBJ1-1,TRBV19,few,TGTGCCAGTAGTAGGACCGGGACAGGGGCGAACACTGAAGCTTTCTTT,CASSRTGTGANTEAFF
TRBD1,TRBJ2-3,TRBV10-3,NA,TGTGCCATCAGTTTGGACAGGGGAGGTGGTACGCAGTATTTT,CAISLDRGGGTQYF
NA,TRBJ1-1,TRBV11-2,NA,TGTGCCAGCAGCGAAACAGGGCCCCGAGCTTTCTTT,CASSETGPRAFF
TRBD1,TRBJ2-7,TRBV28,NA,TGTGCCAGCATGTCGCCAGGGGGCTACGAGCAGTACTTC,CASMSPGGYEQYF
NA,TRBJ2-1,TRBV5-8,NA,TGTGCCAGCAGCTTCCAGCGGTCCTCCTACAATGAGCAGTTCTTC,CASSFQRSSYNEQFF
NA,TRBJ2-2,TRBV6-1,NA,TGTGCCAGCAGTTTCAGTGGCTCCTCAGGGGAGCTGTTTTTT,CASSFSGSSGELFF
NA,TRBJ2-3,TRBV28,NA,TGTGCCAGCAGCTTCTCGGAAGGGGGGAGGGGGGATACGCAGTATTTT,CASSFSEGGRGDTQYF
TRBD2,TRBJ2-5,TRBV6-1,once,TGTGCCAGCAGTGAAAACCCCACTAGCGCGGAGACCCAGTACTTC,CASSENPTSAETQYF
TRBD1,TRBJ2-7,TRBV28,NA,TGTGCCAGCAGATCCGGGACAGGGGGCCCCCACGGGCAGTACTTC,CASRSGTGGPHGQYF
NA,TRBJ2-5,TRBV2,once,TGTGCCAGCAGTACAGAGGCAGGAGGAAAGACCCAGTACTTC,CASSTEAGGKTQYF
TRBD2,TRBJ2-2,TRBV6-6,NA,TGTGCCAGCAGCCACGCTAGCGGATATTCCGGGGAGCTGTTTTTT,CASSHASGYSGELFF
NA,TRBJ2-1,TRBV2,NA,TGTGCCAGCAACAGTTACAATGAGCAGTTCTTC,CASNSYNEQFF
TRBD2,TRBJ2-1,TRBV7-7,NA,TGTGCCAGCAGCTTAGCCGGAGGACTAGCGGGAGTTGGGGAACAGTTCTTC,CASSLAGGLAGVGEQFF
TRBD2,TRBJ2-3,TRBV5-1,NA,TGCGCCAGCAGCCTATGGACTAGCAGTAGAGGCACAGATACGCAGTATTTT,CASSLWTSSRGTDTQYF
TRBD1,TRBJ2-3,TRBV28,NA,TGTGCCAGCAGTCTCCCCAGGGGGCTGAGCACAGATACGCAGTATTTT,CASSLPRGLSTDTQYF
NA,TRBJ2-2,TRBV9,once,TGTGCCAGCAGCCCTTGGGGGCAGGGGAACACCGGGGAGCTGTTTTTT,CASSPWGQGNTGELFF
NA,TRBJ1-4,TRBV6-1,NA,TGTGCCAGCAGTGAACCCCGGGACATGGACGCAACTAATGAAAAACTGTTTTTT,CASSEPRDMDATNEKLFF
TRBD1,TRBJ1-4,TRBV6-5,NA,TGTGCCAGCAGTTACTCAGGACAGGGCAATGAAAAACTGTTTTTT,CASSYSGQGNEKLFF
NA,TRBJ2-5,TRBV5-6,NA,TGTGCCAGCAGCACCGCTAGTGAGGGAGCGGTAGAGACCCAGTACTTC,CASSTASEGAVETQYF
NA,TRBJ1-1,TRBV5-1,NA,TGCGCCAGCAGCTTGGGCCAGGAAGAAGCTTTCTTT,CASSLGQEEAFF
TRBD2,TRBJ2-1,TRBV5-1,once,TGCGCCAGCAGCTCTGTAGCGGGAAGGGGGGATGAGCAGTTCTTC,CASSSVAGRGDEQFF
TRBD2,TRBJ2-7,TRBV28,NA,TGTGCCAGCAGTTTTCGGACTAGCGGGATCCCCTACGAGCAGTACTTC,CASSFRTSGIPYEQYF
TRBD2,TRBJ2-3,TRBV5-1,once,TGCGCCAGCAGCTCCCCGGGACTAGCGGGAGGGACGGGCACAGATACGCAGTATTTT,CASSSPGLAGGTGTDTQYF
NA,TRBJ1-1,TRBV28,NA,TGTGCCAGCAGTTTTACTATGAACACTGAAGCTTTCTTT,CASSFTMNTEAFF
NA,TRBJ2-7,TRBV7-2,NA,TGTGCCAGCAGCCCAATCCACAGGGGGGGCGCCGAGCAGTACTTC,CASSPIHRGGAEQYF
NA,TRBJ1-4,TRBV6-5,NA,TGTGCCAGCAGTTACCGGGAGACTAATGAAAAACTGTTTTTT,CASSYRETNEKLFF
TRBD2,TRBJ2-2,TRBV5-1,NA,TGCGCCAGCAGCTTCGGAGCGGGATGGTCCGGGGAGCTGTTTTTT,CASSFGAGWSGELFF
NA,TRBJ1-3,TRBV6-6,few,TGTGCCAGCAGTTACGCAGGGGTGAGAAACACCATATATTTT,CASSYAGVRNTIYF